Listed below are T cell receptor beta chains from one sample, sequenced in a study of long-term antiretroviral therapy in people with HIV. TCRdb's table, derived via immunoSEQ multiplex PCR, lists solely in-frame clones and lacks some. The top ten hold around an eighth of the sample, which has about 11,000 clones, roughly 80% seen once. The sequenced sample was unsorted PBMCs, obtained 1.2 years after starting antiretroviral therapy. Receptors were obtained from a man in his forties with HIV. Each CDR3 is given with its conserved first and last residue. The D gene is left open where the match is weak. Expanded clones get a size class; other rows say once, few or many, or leave the size out.

>-|TRBV19|-|TRBJ2-7
TGTGCCAGTAGCGAATTCTCCGGACGGAGCTCCTACGAGCAGTACTTC
CASSEFSGRSSYEQYF
>-|TRBV5-1|-|TRBJ2-1
TGCGCCAGCAGCTTGTATAGTGGGGGAGAGTACAATGAGCAGTTCTTC
CASSLYSGGEYNEQFF
>-|TRBV9|-|TRBJ1-2
TGTGCCAGCAGCGTAGAATACAGTGGCTACACCTTC
CASSVEYSGYTF
>-|TRBV5-1|TRBD2|TRBJ2-1
TGCGCCAGCAGCGCCGGGACTAGCGGGGGTAGTGAGCAGTTCTTC
CASSAGTSGGSEQFF
>-|TRBV12-5|-|TRBJ1-1
TGTGCTAGTGCTACCGAGGGGGAGGTGGCTGAAGCTTTCTTT
CASATEGEVAEAFF
>-|TRBV5-1|TRBD1|TRBJ2-1
TGCGCCAGCAGCTCCCTAGGGACAGGGACTTTTAGTAATGAGCAGTTCTTC
CASSSLGTGTFSNEQFF
>-|TRBV28|TRBD1|TRBJ2-7
TGTGCCAGCAGTTTTGGGGACAGGGGCTCCTACGAGCAGTACTTC
CASSFGDRGSYEQYF
>once|TRBV4-1|TRBD1|TRBJ1-2
TGCGCCAGCAGCCAGCCAGCCCCGGACAGGGATAACTATGGCTACACCTTC
CASSQPAPDRDNYGYTF
>-|TRBV7-2|-|TRBJ1-1
TGTGCCAGCAGCTTGGCGGGGGCAAAATACTTGAACACTGAAGCTTTCTTT
CASSLAGAKYLNTEAFF
>-|TRBV7-2|-|TRBJ2-6
TGTGCCAGCAGCCGGACCTCTGGGGCCAACGTCCTGACTTTC
CASSRTSGANVLTF
>medium-sized|TRBV19|-|TRBJ2-7
TGTGCCAGTACTAGGGAAAGTGGATCCTACGAGCAGTACTTC
CASTRESGSYEQYF
>-|TRBV10-2|-|TRBJ2-3
TGCGCCAGCCGGGGAAGCACAGATACGCAGTATTTT
CASRGSTDTQYF
>-|TRBV30|-|TRBJ2-1
TGTGCCTGGAGCAGAGAAGTTTACAATGAGCAGTTCTTC
CAWSREVYNEQFF
>-|TRBV9|-|TRBJ2-2
TGTGCCAGCAGCGCGACAGGGAACACCGGGGAGCTGTTTTTT
CASSATGNTGELFF
>-|TRBV5-4|-|TRBJ2-7
TGTGCCAGCGCGATAGGGGTCCCTCCGGTCGAGCAGTACTTC
CASAIGVPPVEQYF
>-|TRBV5-1|-|TRBJ2-3
TGCGCCAGCGCACTACAGGGTTCCACAGATACGCAGTATTTT
CASALQGSTDTQYF
>-|TRBV10-2|-|TRBJ2-3
TGCGCCAGCAGTGAGAGAGCGGGGACAACAGATACGCAGTATTTT
CASSERAGTTDTQYF
>-|TRBV2|-|TRBJ2-7
TGTGCCAGCAGCCGAGGAGGGACAGCCAACGAGCAGTACTTC
CASSRGGTANEQYF
>few|TRBV28|TRBD1|TRBJ2-3
TGTGCCAGCAGTTTGCCGACAGGGGGCGCGGATACGCAGTATTTT
CASSLPTGGADTQYF
>-|TRBV19|-|TRBJ1-1
TGTGCCAGTAGTACAACGGATTATGGTACAGGGAGGACTGAAGCTTTCTTT
CASSTTDYGTGRTEAFF
>-|TRBV5-6|-|TRBJ2-1
TGTGCCAGCAGCTTGCAAACTAGTAGGGTGAATGAGCAGTTCTTC
CASSLQTSRVNEQFF
>few|TRBV6-5|-|TRBJ2-7
TGTGCCAGCAGTTGGCAGGGGAGCTCCTACGAGCAGTACTTC
CASSWQGSSYEQYF
>-|TRBV7-9|-|TRBJ1-5
TGTGCCAGCAGCTTAGAGGGGCCGGAGCAGCCCCAGCATTTT
CASSLEGPEQPQHF
>-|TRBV6-6|TRBD1|TRBJ1-1
TGTGCCAGCAGTCCCCAGGGGGGACTGAACACTGAAGCTTTCTTT
CASSPQGGLNTEAFF
>-|TRBV5-4|TRBD1|TRBJ2-6
TGTGCCAGCAGCCGGGGACAGGAAAGGTCTGGGGCCAACGTCCTGACTTTC
CASSRGQERSGANVLTF